A single sample gave rise to the 2 T cell receptor beta chains below, sequenced in a study of cytomegalovirus exposure and HLA in healthy donors. Both 60 Vbeta primers and 13 Jbeta primers went into the PCR. Some clones are missing from TCRdb's copy, which holds only in-frame ones; the method was immunoSEQ multiplex PCR. The repertoire holds around 150,000 clones, with around 81% as singletons. Sequencing input: PBMCs. These receptors originate from a male donor in good health and CMV-seronegative.

The chain uses TRBV27 and TRBJ2-5; 11 bases match TRBD2. There are 15 residues in the CDR3. V dropped 6 bases and J dropped 4; count of bases not matched to a gene: 7. CDR1 MNHEY and CDR2 SMNVEV come from the germline V gene (reference sequence). In nucleotides, the CDR3 is TGTGCCAGCAGACTAGCGGGAGTCAGTAGAGAGACCCAGTACTTC. It encodes CASRLAGVSRETQYF.

The J gene is TRBJ2-7, the V gene TRBV2; D unclear. Germline-derived CDR1 and CDR2 are SNHLY and FYNNEI. Trimming shortened V by 7 bases and J by 0 bases, and 10 bases separated the two germline ends. The CDR3 has 13 residues. The CDR3 nucleotides read TGTGCCAGCAATGGCGGAAGCTCCTACGAGCAGTACTTC. Translation: CASNGGSSYEQYF.